The 9 T cell receptor beta chains reported below all come from one sample, sequenced in a study of blood T cell repertoires in COVID-19. Method: immunoSEQ multiplex PCR; TCRdb's copy keeps in-frame clones and lacks some. Among some 200,000 clones listed, nearly 90% were seen once. Sequences were obtained from peripheral blood. These TCRs come from a man aged 55 to 70 with active or convalescent COVID-19.

This clone was counted a single time. The chain couples TRBV5-1 to TRBJ2-5, with TRBD2 as a possible D gene (5 bases). This CDR3 is built from 15 residues. Germline V gene data show CDR1 as SGHRS and CDR2 as YFSETQ. V was cut by 5 bases and J by 2 bases, with 16 bases left in between. Here the CDR3 reads CASRPDPGIQETQYF. CDR3 bases: TGCGCCAGCAGGCCCGACCCCGGGATACAAGAGACCCAGTACTTC.

The V gene is TRBV25-1, the J gene TRBJ1-6; TRBD1 is a possible D gene (6 bases). CDR1 MGHDK and CDR2 SYGVNS come from the germline V gene. With 5 bases removed from V and 6 bases from J, the gap between germline ends came to 11 bases. CDR3 length: 14 amino acids. The CDR3: CASSQGTPNSPLHF. The DNA of the CDR3 is TGTGCCAGCAGTCAGGGGACACCTAATTCACCCCTCCACTTT.

This chain uses TRBV3-1 (or the pseudogene TRBV3-2) with TRBJ2-3; D ambiguous. Germline values: CDR1 LGHDT, CDR2 YNNKEL (reference sequence). This CDR3 is built from 13 residues. Trimming stripped 0 bases from V and 10 bases from J, with 11 bases between. The CDR3 DNA sequence: TGTGCCAGCAGCCAAGATTACAGCCGCCCGCAGTATTTT. Its protein product is CASSQDYSRPQYF.

The genes are TRBV9 and TRBJ1-2, with 7 bases aligning to TRBD1. J gave up 7 bases and V 5 bases, and 11 bases lay outside the gene matches. The CDR3 contains 14 residues. The V gene's germline CDR1 is SGDLS and CDR2 YYNGEE. The CDR3 sequence: CASSGGGLRGGYTF. Written as DNA, the CDR3 is TGTGCCAGCAGTGGAGGGGGCTTACGAGGTGGCTACACCTTC.

CDR3 amino acids: CASSLAGVRRVNTEAFF. CDR3 DNA sequence: TGTGCCAGCAGCTTAGCTGGGGTCCGGAGGGTGAACACTGAAGCTTTCTTT. The genes are TRBV11-2 and TRBJ1-1; no reliable D call. V was cut by 1 base and J by 0 bases, with 15 bases left in between. From germline, CDR1 is SGHAT and CDR2 FQNNGV. This CDR3 spans 17 amino acids.

The V and J genes are TRBV20-1 and TRBJ2-3, with D uncertain. CDR1 is DFQATT and CDR2 is SNEGSKA in the germline V gene (reference sequence). This CDR3 is built from 11 residues. Deletions cut 6 bases from V and 5 bases from J, with 9 bases between. The CDR3 bases are TGCAGTGCCCAGCGTGGAGATACGCAGTATTTT. Translating it yields CSAQRGDTQYF.

The chain recombines TRBV4-1 with TRBJ2-7; 8 bases line up with TRBD1. CDR3 length equals 15 residues. Germline CDR1 is MGHRA and CDR2 is YSYEKL. V was pared by 4 bases and J by 0 bases, with 5 bases of the junction left unmatched. The CDR3 here is CASSRETGVSYEQYF. The CDR3 DNA is TGCGCCAGCAGCCGAGAGACAGGGGTCTCCTACGAGCAGTACTTC.

A note on this clone: The sample holds other DNA sequences that translate to the same CDR3. This sequence joins TRBV11-2 and TRBJ2-7; no clear D. Germline V gene lookup returns CDR1 SGHAT and CDR2 FQNNGV. There are 11 residues in the CDR3. Trimming removed 1 base at V and 6 bases at J, with 4 bases between. CDR3 bases: TGTGCCAGCAGCTTAGCCGGCGAGCAGTACTTC. Protein sequence: CASSLAGEQYF.

The chain employs TRBV27 and TRBJ2-2; D perhaps matches TRBD2 (5 bases). Deletions cut 2 bases from V and 4 bases from J, with 8 bases between. This CDR3 region has 14 residues. CDR1 MNHEY and CDR2 SMNVEV come from the germline V gene (reference sequence). The CDR3 region has the DNA TGTGCCAGCAGTTTAGTAGGGAGCACCGGGGAGCTGTTTTTT. Protein sequence: CASSLVGSTGELFF.